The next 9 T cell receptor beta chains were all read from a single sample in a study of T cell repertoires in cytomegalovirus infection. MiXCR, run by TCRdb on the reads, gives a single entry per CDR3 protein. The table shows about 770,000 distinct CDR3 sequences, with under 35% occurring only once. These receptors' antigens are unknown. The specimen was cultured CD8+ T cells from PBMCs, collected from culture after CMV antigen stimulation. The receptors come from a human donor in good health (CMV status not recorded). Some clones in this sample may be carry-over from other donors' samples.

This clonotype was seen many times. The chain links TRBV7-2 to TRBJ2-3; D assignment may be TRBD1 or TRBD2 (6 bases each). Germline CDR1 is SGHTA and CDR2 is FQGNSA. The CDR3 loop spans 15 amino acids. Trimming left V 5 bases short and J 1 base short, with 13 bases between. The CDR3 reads CASSVGGRGTDTQYF. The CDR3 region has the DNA TGTGCCAGCAGCGTGGGGGGCCGGGGCACAGATACGCAGTATTTT.

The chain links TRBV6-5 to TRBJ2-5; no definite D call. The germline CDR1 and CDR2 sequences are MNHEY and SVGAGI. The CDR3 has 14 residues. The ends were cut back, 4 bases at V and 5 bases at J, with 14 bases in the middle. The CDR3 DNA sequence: TGTGCCAGCAGTTCCTCTAGACCGTTGGAGACCCAGTACTTC. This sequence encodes CASSSSRPLETQYF.

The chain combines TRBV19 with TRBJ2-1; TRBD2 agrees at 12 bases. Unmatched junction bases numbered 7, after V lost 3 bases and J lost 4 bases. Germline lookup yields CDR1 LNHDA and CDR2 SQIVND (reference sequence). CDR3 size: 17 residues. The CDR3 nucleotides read TGTGCCAGTAGTATCTCTAGCGGGGGGGTACTTTACAATGAGCAGTTCTTC. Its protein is CASSISSGGVLYNEQFF.

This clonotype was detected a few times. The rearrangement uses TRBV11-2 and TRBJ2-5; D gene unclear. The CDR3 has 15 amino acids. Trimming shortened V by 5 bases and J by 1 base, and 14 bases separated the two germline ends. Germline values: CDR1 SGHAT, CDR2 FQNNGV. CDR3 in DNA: TGTGCCAGCAGCCACCTCGTAGGTCTCCAAGAGACCCAGTACTTC. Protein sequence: CASSHLVGLQETQYF. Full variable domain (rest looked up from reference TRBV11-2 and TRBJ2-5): EAGVAQSPRYKIIEKRQSVAFWCNPISGHATLYWYQQILGQGPKLLIQFQNNGVVDDSQLPKDRFSAERLKGVDSTLKIQPAKLEDSAVYLCASSHLVGLQETQYFGPGTRLLVL.

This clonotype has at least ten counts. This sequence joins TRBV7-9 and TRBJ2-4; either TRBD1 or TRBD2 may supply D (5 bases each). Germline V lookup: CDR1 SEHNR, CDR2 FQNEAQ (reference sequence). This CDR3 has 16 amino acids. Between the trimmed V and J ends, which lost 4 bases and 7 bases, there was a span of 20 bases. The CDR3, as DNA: TGTGCCAGCAGCTCGAGGGGTCCGCATGGTGGGAACATTCAGTACTTC. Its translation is CASSSRGPHGGNIQYF.

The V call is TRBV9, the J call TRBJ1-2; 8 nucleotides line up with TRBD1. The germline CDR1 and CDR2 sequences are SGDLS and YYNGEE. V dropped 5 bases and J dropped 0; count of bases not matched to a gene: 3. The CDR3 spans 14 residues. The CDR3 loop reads CASRAQGANYGYTF. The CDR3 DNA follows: TGTGCCAGCAGAGCACAGGGGGCTAACTATGGCTACACCTTC. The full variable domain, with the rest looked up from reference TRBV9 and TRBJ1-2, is DSGVTQTPKHLITATGQRVTLRCSPRSGDLSVYWYQQSLDQGLQFLIQYYNGEERAKGNILERFSAQQFPDLHSELNLSSLELGDSALYFCASRAQGANYGYTFGSGTRLTVV.

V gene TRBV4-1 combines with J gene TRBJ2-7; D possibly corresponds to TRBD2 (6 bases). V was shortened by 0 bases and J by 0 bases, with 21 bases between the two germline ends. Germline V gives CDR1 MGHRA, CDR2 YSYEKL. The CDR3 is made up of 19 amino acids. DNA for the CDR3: TGCGCCAGCAGCCAAGATTGGTGTTGGAGTAGCGGATACTCCTACGAGCAGTACTTC. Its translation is CASSQDWCWSSGYSYEQYF.

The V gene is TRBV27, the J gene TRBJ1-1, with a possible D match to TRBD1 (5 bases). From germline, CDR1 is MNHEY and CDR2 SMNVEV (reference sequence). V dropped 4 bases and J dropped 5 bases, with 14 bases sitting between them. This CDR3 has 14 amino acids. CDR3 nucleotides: TGTGCCAGCAGTTATACAGGAGGGTTGACTGAAGCTTTCTTT. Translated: CASSYTGGLTEAFF.

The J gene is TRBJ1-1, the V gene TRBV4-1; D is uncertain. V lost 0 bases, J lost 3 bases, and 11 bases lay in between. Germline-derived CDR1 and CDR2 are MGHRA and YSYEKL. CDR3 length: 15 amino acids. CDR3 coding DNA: TGCGCCAGCAGCCAAGATAGAGGGCGTTACACTGAAGCTTTCTTT. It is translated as CASSQDRGRYTEAFF.